These 16 T cell receptor beta chains originate from one sample sequenced in a study of monozygotic twins with inflammatory bowel disease. TCRdb processed the 5' RACE reads again and assigns one entry to each CDR3 protein, with no DNA. The table for this sample gives roughly 320,000 distinct CDR3 sequences. Sequencing input: blood. These receptors were obtained from a human donor with ulcerative colitis or Crohn's disease, or a healthy co-twin of an affected twin (not recorded which).

The chain carries TRBV5-4 and TRBJ1-1. Germline lookup yields CDR1 SGHNT and CDR2 YYREEE (reference sequence). This CDR3 has 15 residues. The CDR3 is CASSGKRDLGTEAFF.

J is TRBJ2-7 and V is TRBV20-1; no DNA is available, so the TRBD2 call from TCRdb remains unchecked. The CDR3 contains 15 residues. Germline CDR1 is DFQATT and CDR2 is SNEGSKA (reference sequence). The CDR3 sequence is CSARDTASGPYEQYF.

The chain joins TRBV7-9 to TRBJ1-5; the D call from TCRdb, TRBD1, cannot be confirmed without DNA. Germline V gene lookup returns CDR1 SEHNR and CDR2 FQNEAQ (reference sequence). This CDR3 has 16 amino acids. The CDR3 sequence is CASSGTGGKGNQPQHF. Based on the CDR3 plus reference TRBV7-9 and TRBJ1-5, the full variable domain is DTGVSQNPRHKITKRGQNVTFRCDPISEHNRLYWYRQTLGQGPEFLTYFQNEAQLEKSRLLSDRFSAERPKGSFSTLEIQRTEQGDSAMYLCASSGTGGKGNQPQHFGDGTRLSIL.

This sequence joins TRBV5-4 and TRBJ1-3. This CDR3 is built from 17 residues. Per germline, CDR1 SGHNT and CDR2 YYREEE (reference sequence). CDR3 in amino acids: CASSPTTAGISGNTIYF.

The genes are TRBV4-3 and TRBJ2-1; TCRdb gives TRBD2 as the D gene, but with no DNA this cannot be confirmed. Germline V gives CDR1 LGHNA, CDR2 YSLEER. CDR3 size: 16 residues. CDR3 protein: CASSQDRSSGMNEQFF.

This chain connects TRBV7-9 to TRBJ2-4; the TCRdb D gene call, TRBD2, has no DNA to confirm it. The CDR3 covers 15 residues. Germline V gene data show CDR1 as SEHNR and CDR2 as FQNEAQ (reference sequence). The CDR3 loop reads CASSLTETSGSLQYF.

V usage is TRBV21-1 and J usage is TRBJ2-7; as DNA is missing, the TRBD1 call by TCRdb cannot be tested. TRBV21-1 is noted as a pseudogene. The CDR3 is 15 residues long. The CDR3 loop reads CASIIRQGISYEQYF.

The chain links TRBV5-6 to TRBJ2-1; there is no DNA to check the TCRdb D call of TRBD1. The CDR3 covers 14 residues. Germline CDR1 SGHDT, CDR2 YYEEEE. CDR3 in amino acids: CASSLRGPYNEQFF.

CDR3 loop: CASSWGQVNNSPLHF. The chain joins TRBV2 to TRBJ1-6; TCRdb's assignment of TRBD1 cannot be checked, as there is no DNA. CDR3 length equals 15 residues. CDR1 and CDR2 from the germline V gene are SNHLY and FYNNEI.

This chain links TRBV6-2 or TRBV6-3 with TRBJ2-1; TCRdb calls TRBD2, which cannot be checked without DNA. The CDR3 is made up of 15 amino acids. Germline-derived CDR1 and CDR2 are MNHEY and SVGEGT. CDR3: CASSYSRGGRNEQFF.

The chain carries TRBV20-1 and TRBJ1-5; the TCRdb D gene call, TRBD1, has no DNA to confirm it. CDR3 size: 17 residues. Germline CDR1 and CDR2: DFQATT and SNEGSKA (reference sequence). Here the CDR3 reads CGARGRTGGYSNQPQHF.

The rearrangement links TRBV24-1 to TRBJ2-1; TCRdb designates TRBD2, a call that cannot be tested without DNA. The CDR3 totals 16 residues. Germline V gives CDR1 KGHDR, CDR2 SFDVKD. CDR3 loop: CATIRAGWGPYNEQFF.

The J gene is TRBJ1-6, the V gene TRBV6-1; TCRdb proposes TRBD1, but this gene call is untestable without DNA. Per the germline V gene, CDR1 is MNHNS and CDR2 is SASEGT. The CDR3 covers 15 residues. CDR3 in amino acids: CASQTGQGGYSPLHF.

The rearrangement joins TRBV10-3 to TRBJ2-7; lacking DNA, the TRBD1 call made by TCRdb goes unchecked. Germline V gene lookup returns CDR1 ENHRY and CDR2 SYGVKD. CDR3 length: 17 amino acids. CDR3 amino acids: CAISESPTDADSYEQYF.

J is TRBJ1-6 and V is TRBV20-1; TCRdb gives TRBD1 as the D gene, but with no DNA this cannot be confirmed. This CDR3 region has 14 residues. CDR1 is DFQATT, CDR2 SNEGSKA, per germline (reference sequence). CDR3 residues: CSARTTGNNSPLHF.

V and J are TRBV20-1 and TRBJ2-7. The CDR3 runs to 12 residues. CDR1 is DFQATT and CDR2 is SNEGSKA in the germline V gene (reference sequence). The CDR3 is CSARETTYEQYF.